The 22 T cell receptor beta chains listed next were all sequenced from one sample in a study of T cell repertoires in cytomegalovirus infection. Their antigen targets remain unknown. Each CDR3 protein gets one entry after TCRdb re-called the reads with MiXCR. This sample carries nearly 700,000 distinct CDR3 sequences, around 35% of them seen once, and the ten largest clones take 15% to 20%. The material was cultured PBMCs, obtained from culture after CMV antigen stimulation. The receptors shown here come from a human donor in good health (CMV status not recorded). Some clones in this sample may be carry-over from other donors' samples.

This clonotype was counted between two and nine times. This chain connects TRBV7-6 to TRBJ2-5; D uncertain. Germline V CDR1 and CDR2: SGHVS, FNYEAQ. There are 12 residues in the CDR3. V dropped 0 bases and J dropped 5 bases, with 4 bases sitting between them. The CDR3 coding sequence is TGTGCCAGCAGCTTAGCTTACGAGACCCAGTACTTC. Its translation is CASSLAYETQYF.

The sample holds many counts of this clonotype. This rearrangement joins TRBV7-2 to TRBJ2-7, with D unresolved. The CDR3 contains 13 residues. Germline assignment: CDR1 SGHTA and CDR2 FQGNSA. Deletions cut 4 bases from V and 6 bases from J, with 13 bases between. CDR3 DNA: TGTGCCAGCAGCTCCTTCGGGCCTCGCGAGCAGTACTTC. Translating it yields CASSSFGPREQYF.

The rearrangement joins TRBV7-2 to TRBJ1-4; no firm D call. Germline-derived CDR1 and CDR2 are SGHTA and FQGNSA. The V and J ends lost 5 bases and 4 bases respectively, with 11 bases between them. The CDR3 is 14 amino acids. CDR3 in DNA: TGTGCCAGCAGCCCCCGTCCGGATAATGAAAAACTGTTTTTT. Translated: CASSPRPDNEKLFF.

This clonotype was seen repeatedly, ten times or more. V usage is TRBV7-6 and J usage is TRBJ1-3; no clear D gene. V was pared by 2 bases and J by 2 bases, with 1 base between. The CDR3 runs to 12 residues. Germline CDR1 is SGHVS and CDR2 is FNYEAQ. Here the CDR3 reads CASSLPGNTIYF. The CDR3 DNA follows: TGTGCCAGCAGCTTACCTGGAAACACCATATATTTT.

The CDR3 sequence: CAISDEVSAGFNEKLFF. CDR3 DNA sequence: TGTGCCATCAGTGATGAGGTGTCGGCAGGCTTTAATGAAAAACTGTTTTTT. The rearrangement joins TRBV10-3 to TRBJ1-4, with no clear D. Per the germline V gene, CDR1 is ENHRY and CDR2 is SYGVKD. The ends were cut back, 3 bases at V and 4 bases at J, with 18 bases in the middle. The CDR3 length is 17 residues.

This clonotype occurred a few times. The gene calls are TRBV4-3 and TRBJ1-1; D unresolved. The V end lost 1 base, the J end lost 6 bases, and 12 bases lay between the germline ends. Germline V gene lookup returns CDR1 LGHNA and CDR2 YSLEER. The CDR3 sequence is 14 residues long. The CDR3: CASSQVYLIAEAFF. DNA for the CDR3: TGCGCCAGCAGCCAAGTGTATTTAATCGCTGAAGCTTTCTTT.

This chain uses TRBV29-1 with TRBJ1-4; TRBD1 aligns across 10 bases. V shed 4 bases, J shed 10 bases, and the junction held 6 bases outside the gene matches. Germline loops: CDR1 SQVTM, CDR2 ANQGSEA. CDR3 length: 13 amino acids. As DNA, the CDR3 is TGCAGCGTTGGAAGGACAGGGGGAGGAAAACTGTTTTTT. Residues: CSVGRTGGGKLFF.

The CDR3 region has the DNA TGTGCCAGCAGCTTAACCGGGACTCGGAGTTCAGATACGCAGTATTTT. Protein sequence: CASSLTGTRSSDTQYF. V is TRBV7-9 and J is TRBJ2-3, with a possible D match to TRBD2 (6 bases). The CDR3 sequence is 16 residues long. The V gene lost 2 bases and the J gene lost 4 bases, with 16 bases spanning the gap. Germline CDR1 SEHNR, CDR2 FQNEAQ (reference sequence).

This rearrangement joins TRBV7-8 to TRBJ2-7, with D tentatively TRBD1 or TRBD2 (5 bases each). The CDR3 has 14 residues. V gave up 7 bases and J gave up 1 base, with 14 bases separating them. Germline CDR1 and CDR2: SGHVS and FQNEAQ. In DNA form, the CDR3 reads TGTGCCAGCACCCTGGGGCAGCGGTCCTACGAGCAGTACTTC. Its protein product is CASTLGQRSYEQYF.

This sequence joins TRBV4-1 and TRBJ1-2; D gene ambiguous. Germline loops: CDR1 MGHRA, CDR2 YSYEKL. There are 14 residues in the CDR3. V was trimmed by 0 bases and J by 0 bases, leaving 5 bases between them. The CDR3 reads CASSQDPANYGYTF. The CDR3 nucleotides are TGCGCCAGCAGCCAAGATCCGGCTAACTATGGCTACACCTTC.

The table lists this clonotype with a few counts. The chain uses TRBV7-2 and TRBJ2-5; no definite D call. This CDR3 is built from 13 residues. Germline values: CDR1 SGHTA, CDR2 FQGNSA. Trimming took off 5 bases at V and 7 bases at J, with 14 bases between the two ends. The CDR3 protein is CASSPRAPRTQYF. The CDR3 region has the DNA TGTGCCAGCAGCCCCCGGGCCCCACGGACCCAGTACTTC. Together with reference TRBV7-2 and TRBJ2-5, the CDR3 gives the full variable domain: GAGVSQSPSNKVTEKGKDVELRCDPISGHTALYWYRQSLGQGLEFLIYFQGNSAPDKSGLPSDRFSAERTGGSVSTLTIQRTQQEDSAVYLCASSPRAPRTQYFGPGTRLLVL.

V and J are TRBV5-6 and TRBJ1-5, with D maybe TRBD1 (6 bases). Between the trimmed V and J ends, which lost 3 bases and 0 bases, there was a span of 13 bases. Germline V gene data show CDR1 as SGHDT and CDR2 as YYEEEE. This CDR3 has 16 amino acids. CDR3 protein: CASSWGGQTSNQPQHF. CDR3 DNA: TGTGCCAGCAGCTGGGGGGGACAAACTAGCAATCAGCCCCAGCATTTT.

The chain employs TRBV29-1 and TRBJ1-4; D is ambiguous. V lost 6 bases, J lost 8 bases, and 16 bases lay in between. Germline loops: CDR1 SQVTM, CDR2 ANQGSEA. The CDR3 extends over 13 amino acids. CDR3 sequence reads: CSVQTNSGEKLFF. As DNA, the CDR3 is TGCAGCGTCCAGACTAACAGCGGAGAAAAACTGTTTTTT.

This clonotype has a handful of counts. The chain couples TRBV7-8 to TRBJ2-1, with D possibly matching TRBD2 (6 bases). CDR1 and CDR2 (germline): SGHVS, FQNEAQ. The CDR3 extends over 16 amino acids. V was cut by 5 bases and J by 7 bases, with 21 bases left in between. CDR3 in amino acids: CASSKQARELRNEQFF. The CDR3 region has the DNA TGTGCCAGCAGCAAACAAGCACGGGAGTTAAGGAATGAGCAGTTCTTC.

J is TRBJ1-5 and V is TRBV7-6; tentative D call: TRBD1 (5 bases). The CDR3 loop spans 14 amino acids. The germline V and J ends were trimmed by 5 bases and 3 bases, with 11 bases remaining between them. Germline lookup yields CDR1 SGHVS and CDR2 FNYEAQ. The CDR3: CASSPGGANQPQHF. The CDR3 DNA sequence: TGTGCCAGCAGCCCCGGCGGGGCCAATCAGCCCCAGCATTTT.

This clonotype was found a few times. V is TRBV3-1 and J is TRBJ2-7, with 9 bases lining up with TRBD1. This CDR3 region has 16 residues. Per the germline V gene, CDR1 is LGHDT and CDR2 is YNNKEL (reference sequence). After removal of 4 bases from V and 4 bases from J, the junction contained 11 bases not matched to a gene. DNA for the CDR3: TGTGCCAGCAGCCCGGGGACAGGGTTTTATCATTACGAGCAGTACTTC. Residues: CASSPGTGFYHYEQYF.

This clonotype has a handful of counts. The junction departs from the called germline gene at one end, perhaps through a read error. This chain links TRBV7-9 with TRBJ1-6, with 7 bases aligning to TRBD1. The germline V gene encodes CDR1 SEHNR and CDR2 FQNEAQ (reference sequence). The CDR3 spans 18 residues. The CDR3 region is CASSVAWDSLGMDSPLHF. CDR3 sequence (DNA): TGTGCCAGCAGCGTAGCTTGGGACAGCTTGGGGATGGACTCACCCCTCCACTTT.

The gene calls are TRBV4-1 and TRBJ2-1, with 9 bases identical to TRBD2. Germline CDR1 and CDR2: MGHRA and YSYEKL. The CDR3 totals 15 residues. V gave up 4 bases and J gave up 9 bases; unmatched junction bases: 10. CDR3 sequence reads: CASSPGLARSREQFF. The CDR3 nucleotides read TGCGCCAGCAGCCCCGGACTAGCGCGTAGTCGTGAGCAGTTCTTC.

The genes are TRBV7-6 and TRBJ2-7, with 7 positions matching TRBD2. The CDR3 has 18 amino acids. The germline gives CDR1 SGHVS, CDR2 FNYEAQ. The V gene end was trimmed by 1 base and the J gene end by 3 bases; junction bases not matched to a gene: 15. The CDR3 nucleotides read TGTGCCAGCAGCTTAGGGGGGGGAGGCCGATCACGCGTCTACGAGCAGTACTTC. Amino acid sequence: CASSLGGGGRSRVYEQYF.

The CDR3 is CASSGGVDFTYNEQFF. In DNA, the CDR3 is TGCGCCAGCAGCGGGGGGGTGGACTTTACCTACAATGAGCAGTTCTTC. This chain joins TRBV5-1 and TRBJ2-1, with 7 bases lining up with TRBD2. The germline V gene encodes CDR1 SGHRS and CDR2 YFSETQ. V gave up 4 bases and J gave up 2 bases; unmatched junction bases: 9. The CDR3 contains 16 residues.

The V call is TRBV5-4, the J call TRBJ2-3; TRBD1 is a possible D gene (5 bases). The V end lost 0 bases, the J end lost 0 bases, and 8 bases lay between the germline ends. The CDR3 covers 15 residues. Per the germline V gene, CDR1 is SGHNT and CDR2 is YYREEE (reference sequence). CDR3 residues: CASSLGQLSTDTQYF. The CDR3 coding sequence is TGTGCCAGCAGCTTGGGACAGCTCAGCACAGATACGCAGTATTTT.

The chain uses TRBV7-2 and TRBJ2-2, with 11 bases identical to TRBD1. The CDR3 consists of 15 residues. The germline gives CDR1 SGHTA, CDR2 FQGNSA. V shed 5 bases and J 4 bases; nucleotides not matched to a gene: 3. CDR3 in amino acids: CASSPGTGGTGELFF. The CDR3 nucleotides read TGTGCCAGCAGCCCCGGGACAGGGGGCACCGGGGAGCTGTTTTTT. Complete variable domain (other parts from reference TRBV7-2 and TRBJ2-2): GAGVSQSPSNKVTEKGKDVELRCDPISGHTALYWYRQSLGQGLEFLIYFQGNSAPDKSGLPSDRFSAERTGGSVSTLTIQRTQQEDSAVYLCASSPGTGGTGELFFGEGSRLTVL.